The T cell receptor (beta chain) described here comes from a study of preoperative IRX-2 immunotherapy in early breast cancer. Repertoires were generated with immunoSEQ multiplex PCR, while TCRdb's copy carries only in-frame clones and drops some. The sample shows fewer than 70,000 clones, roughly 94% of them seen only once. Treatment indicated: preoperative locoregional IRX-2 cytokine immunotherapy. V shed 1 base, J shed 4 bases, and the junction held 6 bases outside the gene matches. Germline V lookup: CDR1 SGHNT, CDR2 YENEEA. This CDR3 contains 16 residues. V is TRBV11-3 and J is TRBJ2-3, with 9 nucleotides matching TRBD2. This sequence was found in a human donor with breast cancer. This sample was taken from a patient treated with IRX-2 immunotherapy. Written as DNA, the CDR3 is TGTGCCAGCAGCTTAGGGCGGCGGGGGGGCGCAGATACGCAGTATTTT. This encodes CASSLGRRGGADTQYF.